A single sample is the source of the 23 T cell receptor beta chains below, sequenced in a study of blood T cell repertoires in COVID-19. Some clones are missing from TCRdb's copy, which holds only in-frame ones; the method was immunoSEQ multiplex PCR. The sample shows 70,000 to 95,000 clones, about 82% of them seen only once. Sequencing was performed on peripheral blood. The receptors derive from a woman aged 55-70 years with acute or convalescent COVID-19.

J is TRBJ1-4 and V is TRBV5-1; D remains unclear. CDR1 SGHRS and CDR2 YFSETQ come from the germline V gene. V was pared by 0 bases and J by 3 bases, with 9 bases between. The CDR3 consists of 15 residues. CDR3 residues: CASSLGGPSNEKLFF. The CDR3 DNA sequence: TGCGCCAGCAGCTTGGGAGGGCCTTCTAATGAAAAACTGTTTTTT.

The chain couples TRBV11-2 to TRBJ2-3; D might be TRBD1 (7 bases). CDR1 is SGHAT and CDR2 is FQNNGV in the germline V gene. Deletions cut 7 bases from V and 2 bases from J, with 16 bases between. CDR3 length equals 15 residues. CDR3 sequence: CASIAQGGATDTQYF. Here the CDR3 DNA reads TGTGCCAGCATCGCCCAGGGGGGCGCCACAGATACGCAGTATTTT.

The chain carries TRBV12-3 or TRBV12-4 and TRBJ1-1; D gene uncertain. The CDR3 has 13 residues. The germline V and J ends were trimmed by 6 bases and 4 bases, with 12 bases remaining between them. The CDR3 reads CASRQTTATEAFF. CDR3 nucleotide sequence: TGTGCCAGCAGACAGACTACGGCCACTGAAGCTTTCTTT.

The chain has TRBV29-1 and TRBJ2-7; D is possibly TRBD2 (6 bases). Per the germline V gene, CDR1 is SQVTM and CDR2 is ANQGSEA. CDR3 length: 12 residues. V lost 2 bases, J lost 6 bases, and 11 bases lay in between. CDR3 loop: CSVEPFGGEQYF. The CDR3 bases are TGCAGCGTTGAACCGTTCGGGGGCGAGCAGTACTTC.

This sequence joins TRBV11-2 and TRBJ1-1; the D gene is possibly TRBD1 (5 bases). The V gene's germline CDR1 is SGHAT and CDR2 FQNNGV. The CDR3 consists of 18 residues. Between the trimmed V and J ends, which lost 3 bases and 4 bases, there was a span of 24 bases. The CDR3 bases are TGTGCCAGCAGCTTTGATCGGAGTGGTGGCAGGGCTACCACTGAAGCTTTCTTT. Protein: CASSFDRSGGRATTEAFF.

This clone was seen more than once but under ten times. This chain joins TRBV7-2 and TRBJ1-1; the match to TRBD1 covers 9 bases. Germline-derived CDR1 and CDR2 are SGHTA and FQGNSA. The V gene end was trimmed by 5 bases and the J gene end by 11 bases; junction bases not matched to a gene: 12. There are 14 residues in the CDR3. DNA for the CDR3: TGTGCCAGCAGCATCCAAGCCGGGACAGGGTTCGCTTTCTTT. Its protein is CASSIQAGTGFAFF.

The gene calls are TRBV27 and TRBJ2-1, with TRBD2 matching 11 bases. CDR1 and CDR2 from the germline V gene are MNHEY and SMNVEV (reference sequence). The CDR3 is 15 residues long. The junction had 7 bases not matched to a gene; V was cut back by 7 bases and J by 5 bases. The CDR3 DNA reads TGTGCCAGCACTCCGAGGGGACTAGCGGACAATGAGCAGTTCTTC. Translation: CASTPRGLADNEQFF.

This sequence joins TRBV13 and TRBJ1-2; D gene ambiguous. Deletions cut 3 bases from V and 4 bases from J, with 15 bases between. In germline, CDR1 is PRHDT, CDR2 FYEKMQ (reference sequence). The CDR3 loop spans 15 amino acids. In DNA form, the CDR3 reads TGTGCCAGCAGCTTGGACGGACGGAGCGGCTATGGCTACACCTTC. Its translation: CASSLDGRSGYGYTF.

The CDR3 DNA follows: TGTGCCAGCAGCCAAGCGCGAGCAGGGGGCAATCAGCCCCAGCATTTT. Its translation: CASSQARAGGNQPQHF. This chain links TRBV4-2 with TRBJ1-5, with D possibly matching TRBD1 (6 bases). This CDR3 comprises 16 residues. Germline V gives CDR1 LGHNA, CDR2 YNFKEQ. Trimming shortened V by 1 base and J by 2 bases, and 12 bases separated the two germline ends.

This clone was observed a single time. This chain joins TRBV25-1 and TRBJ1-2, with D possibly being TRBD1 (6 bases). CDR1 is MGHDK and CDR2 is SYGVNS in the germline V gene. With 1 base removed from V and 5 bases from J, the gap between germline ends came to 8 bases. CDR3 size: 13 residues. The CDR3 DNA reads TGTGCCAGCAGTGAATGGGGGCCGTATGGCTACACCTTC. Its translation is CASSEWGPYGYTF.

The rearrangement uses TRBV7-9 and TRBJ2-5; 8 nucleotides align to TRBD1. Germline-derived CDR1 and CDR2 are SEHNR and FQNEAQ (reference sequence). Losses at the gene ends were 5 bases for V and 5 bases for J; bases not matched to a gene: 13. The CDR3 loop spans 16 amino acids. CDR3 residues: CASSRGQGTESETQYF. CDR3 bases: TGTGCCAGCAGCCGCGGACAGGGAACGGAATCGGAGACCCAGTACTTC. Full variable domain (rest looked up from reference TRBV7-9 and TRBJ2-5): DTGVSQNPRHKITKRGQNVTFRCDPISEHNRLYWYRQTLGQGPEFLTYFQNEAQLEKSRLLSDRFSAERPKGSFSTLEIQRTEQGDSAMYLCASSRGQGTESETQYFGPGTRLLVL.

The rearrangement joins TRBV9 to TRBJ2-7, with 9 bases fitting TRBD2. Germline V gene lookup returns CDR1 SGDLS and CDR2 YYNGEE. V was pared by 4 bases and J by 3 bases, with 8 bases of the junction left unmatched. The CDR3 length is 15 residues. CDR3 residues: CASSPRLAEIYEQYF. For the CDR3, the DNA is TGTGCCAGCAGCCCTCGACTAGCGGAGATCTACGAGCAGTACTTC.

V usage is TRBV4-1 and J usage is TRBJ1-2; D is perhaps TRBD1 (5 bases). The CDR3 has 18 amino acids. Germline values: CDR1 MGHRA, CDR2 YSYEKL. V lost 2 bases and J 5 bases, leaving 24 bases between the germline ends. The CDR3 loop is CASSQSSTQGTIWYGYTF. As DNA, the CDR3 is TGCGCCAGCAGCCAAAGTAGCACCCAGGGAACAATCTGGTATGGCTACACCTTC.

The chain carries TRBV29-1 and TRBJ2-1; 11 bases agree with TRBD2. There are 13 residues in the CDR3. With 7 bases clipped from V and 4 bases from J, the junction kept 3 bases outside the gene matches. CDR1 is SQVTM and CDR2 is ANQGSEA in the germline V gene. CDR3 in DNA: TGCAGCGCTAGACTAGCGGGGTACAATGAGCAGTTCTTC. Translating gives CSARLAGYNEQFF.

This chain joins TRBV28 and TRBJ2-3; D perhaps matches TRBD2 (7 bases). The V end lost 8 bases, the J end lost 1 base, and 13 bases lay between the germline ends. This CDR3 is 14 amino acids long. Germline lookup yields CDR1 MDHEN and CDR2 SYDVKM. The CDR3 spells CASGGGARTDTQYF. The DNA of the CDR3 is TGTGCCAGCGGGGGGGGCGCCCGCACAGATACGCAGTATTTT.

This chain joins TRBV6-5 and TRBJ1-5; perhaps TRBD1 as D (6 bases). V gave up 5 bases and J gave up 2 bases, with 13 bases separating them. Per germline, CDR1 MNHEY and CDR2 SVGAGI. The CDR3 consists of 15 residues. As DNA, the CDR3 is TGTGCCAGCAGTAGCCAGGGGCAGGGCAATCAGCCCCAGCATTTT. It codes for CASSSQGQGNQPQHF.

The CDR3 sequence: CASSLTSGRNEQFF. As DNA, the CDR3 is TGTGCCAGCAGCTTGACTAGCGGGAGAAATGAGCAGTTCTTC. The rearrangement joins TRBV7-2 to TRBJ2-1, with 12 bases that match TRBD2. Unmatched junction bases numbered 1, after V lost 3 bases and J lost 7 bases. Germline lookup yields CDR1 SGHTA and CDR2 FQGNSA. This CDR3 comprises 14 residues.

J is TRBJ1-2 and V is TRBV19; D remains ambiguous. The germline V gene has CDR1 LNHDA and CDR2 SQIVND (reference sequence). The CDR3 sequence is 12 residues long. Trimming cost V 8 bases and J 8 bases, with 15 bases left between them. CDR3 residues: CASAQPKVGYTF. The CDR3 bases are TGTGCCAGTGCACAGCCGAAGGTAGGCTACACCTTC. Full variable domain (rest looked up from reference TRBV19 and TRBJ1-2): DGGITQSPKYLFRKEGQNVTLSCEQNLNHDAMYWYRQDPGQGLRLIYYSQIVNDFQKGDIAEGYSVSREKKESFPLTVTSAQKNPTAFYLCASAQPKVGYTFGSGTRLTVV.

About this clone itself: This same CDR3 is encoded by further DNA sequences in the sample. The rearrangement joins TRBV12-3 or TRBV12-4 to TRBJ1-1; no definite D call. V was clipped by 3 bases and J by 1 base, with 6 bases between them. The CDR3 length is 13 residues. Here the CDR3 reads CASSLGANTEAFF. The CDR3 bases are TGTGCCAGCAGTTTGGGCGCGAACACTGAAGCTTTCTTT.

The rearrangement links TRBV18 to TRBJ2-7; maybe TRBD1 (6 bases). V shed 4 bases and J shed 0 bases, with 10 bases lying between them. Looked up from germline, CDR1 is KGHSH and CDR2 is LQKENI. CDR3 length: 14 residues. The CDR3 DNA sequence: TGTGCCAGCTCACGACGGGACACCTCCTACGAGCAGTACTTC. It yields the protein CASSRRDTSYEQYF.

In its sample, this clone was seen a few times. The V gene is TRBV18, the J gene TRBJ1-1; D is uncertain. CDR1 is KGHSH, CDR2 LQKENI, per germline. This CDR3 has 16 residues. V was clipped by 2 bases and J by 4 bases, with 17 bases between them. CDR3 sequence reads: CASSPSSPERGTEAFF. The CDR3 DNA is TGTGCCAGCTCACCAAGCAGTCCAGAGCGGGGCACTGAAGCTTTCTTT.

CDR3 residues: CAWSGAGNQPQHF. CDR3 DNA: TGTGCCTGGAGTGGAGCGGGTAATCAGCCCCAGCATTTT. The chain carries TRBV30 and TRBJ1-5, with D unresolved. Looked up from germline, CDR1 is GTSNPN and CDR2 is SVGIG (reference sequence). Deletions cut 1 base from V and 4 bases from J, with 8 bases between. The CDR3 length is 13 residues.

The chain is built from TRBV14 and TRBJ2-4, with 8 positions matching TRBD1. V lost 4 bases to trimming and J lost 6 bases; unmatched junction nucleotides: 5. The CDR3 extends over 14 amino acids. Germline V gene lookup returns CDR1 SGHDN and CDR2 FVKESK. CDR3 nucleotide sequence: TGTGCCAGCAGCCTTTCGGGACAGGCAAACATTCAGTACTTC. Translation gives CASSLSGQANIQYF.